This TCR beta chain is drawn from a study of blood T cell repertoires in COVID-19. Study summary: COVID-19 samples collected from the United States, Italy and Spain covered acute and convalescent phases. The cDNA or gDNA used as material had been derived from T cells, B-cell-depleted T cells, or PBMCs.

Original methodology: Researchers report that nucleated cell counts were estimated from reference gene primer amplification. Sequenced by immunoSEQ multiplex PCR; TCRdb stores in-frame clones only, minus some. D and trimming were read from the DNA, whereas the V and J calls and clone size are those reported in that table. The sample has some 42,000 clones, around four fifths seen once. V was cut by 2 bases and J by 1 base, with 17 bases left in between. CDR3 length equals 17 residues. Germline V lookup: CDR1 SGHTA, CDR2 FQGNSA. The specimen was peripheral blood. The rearrangement links TRBV7-2 to TRBJ1-1, with D possibly matching TRBD1 (6 bases). The TCR comes from a man aged 45 to 65 with active COVID-19. The CDR3 DNA reads TGTGCCAGCAGCTTATTCGCCAGGGGATATGGGAACACTGAAGCTTTCTTT. Translation gives CASSLFARGYGNTEAFF.